This T cell receptor (beta chain) was identified in a study of PD-1 blockade in classical Hodgkin lymphoma. The CDR3 loop spans 15 amino acids. The germline gives CDR1 SEHNR, CDR2 FQNEAQ (reference sequence). Unmatched junction bases numbered 4, after V lost 4 bases and J lost 5 bases. Time point here: cycle 4 day 1 (C4D1), after 6 weeks of nivolumab. Exposure to brentuximab vedotin varied, and each patient had relapsed following autologous stem cell transplantation. Complete response, partial response or progressive disease made up the best responses. Overall study results and limits: The study reported lower baseline TCR diversity in newly diagnosed patients than in healthy donors. Those achieving complete response showed baseline diversity like newly diagnosed patients.

Concerning this clone: Antigen unknown.

Profiled with immunoSEQ multiplex PCR; TCRdb holds only in-frame clones, not every one. The sample has over 50,000 clones, about 89% seen once. V and J are TRBV7-9 and TRBJ2-2, with 10 bases matching TRBD1. The receptor was derived from a human donor with classical Hodgkin lymphoma. The source material was peripheral blood mononuclear cells (PBMCs), sampled before the fourth cycle of nivolumab. The CDR3 DNA reads TGTGCCAGCAGCTCACGGGGACAGGGGACCGGGGAGCTGTTTTTT. Translation: CASSSRGQGTGELFF.